These 13 T cell receptor beta chains came from one sample sequenced in a study of T cell changes during pregnancy in multiple sclerosis. TCRdb keeps only in-frame clones here, not all; method: immunoSEQ multiplex PCR. The sample holds approximately 100,000 clones, more than 90% seen once. Here the sequenced sample was peripheral blood, taken in the second trimester of pregnancy. The receptor source for this set is a female donor with multiple sclerosis, enrolled in a pregnancy study.

The chain recombines TRBV2 with TRBJ1-6; D gene uncertain. CDR1 is SNHLY, CDR2 FYNNEI, per germline. This CDR3 has 15 residues. With 5 bases removed from V and 7 bases from J, the gap between germline ends came to 15 bases. CDR3 sequence reads: CASSSDGVRNSPLHF. The CDR3 DNA reads TGTGCCAGCAGTTCGGACGGGGTAAGGAATTCACCCCTCCACTTT. Full variable domain (rest looked up from reference TRBV2 and TRBJ1-6): EPEVTQTPSHQVTQMGQEVILRCVPISNHLYFYWYRQILGQKVEFLVSFYNNEISEKSEIFDDQFSVERPDGSNFTLKIRSTKLEDSAMYFCASSSDGVRNSPLHFGNGTRLTVT.

The V gene is TRBV18, the J gene TRBJ1-2; D remains ambiguous. The CDR3 loop spans 11 amino acids. Germline assignment: CDR1 KGHSH and CDR2 LQKENI. V was shortened by 5 bases and J by 2 bases, with 3 bases between the two germline ends. The CDR3 region is CASSSNYGYTF. CDR3 coding DNA: TGTGCCAGCTCATCGAACTATGGCTACACCTTC.

This rearrangement joins TRBV5-1 to TRBJ2-3, with a possible D match to TRBD2 (7 bases). The CDR3 runs to 14 residues. Per the germline V gene, CDR1 is SGHRS and CDR2 is YFSETQ. The V end was cut by 4 bases, the J end by 2 bases, with 11 bases between. The CDR3 nucleotides are TGCGCCAGCAGCGACGGGGGGCTCACAGATACGCAGTATTTT. This translates into CASSDGGLTDTQYF.

This chain connects TRBV19 to TRBJ2-3, with 10 nucleotides matching TRBD2. Losses at the gene ends were 1 base for V and 4 bases for J; bases not matched to a gene: 8. There are 17 residues in the CDR3. The germline CDR1 and CDR2 sequences are LNHDA and SQIVND (reference sequence). The CDR3 loop is CASSIAGTSGIADTQYF. CDR3 nucleotides: TGTGCCAGTAGTATAGCGGGAACTAGCGGGATAGCAGATACGCAGTATTTT.

The chain recombines TRBV4-1 with TRBJ1-2; 8 bases map to TRBD1. The CDR3 loop spans 13 amino acids. The ends lost 1 base at V and 12 bases at J; junction bases unmatched: 7. Germline V gene sequence: CDR1 MGHRA, CDR2 YSYEKL. CDR3 bases: TGCGCCAGCAGCCAAGTTCAGGGGGCCGACGACACCTTC. Its translation is CASSQVQGADDTF.

The chain has TRBV5-4 and TRBJ1-3, with 7 nucleotides matching TRBD1. V shed 2 bases, J shed 1 base, and the junction held 6 bases outside the gene matches. CDR3 length equals 16 residues. Germline CDR1 is SGHNT and CDR2 is YYREEE (reference sequence). The CDR3 DNA follows: TGTGCCAGCAGCTTCTGGAGGGGACAGTCTGGAAACACCATATATTTT. This encodes CASSFWRGQSGNTIYF.

The chain employs TRBV7-2 and TRBJ1-5, with 7 bases identical to TRBD1. V gave up 5 bases and J gave up 9 bases; unmatched junction bases: 7. The CDR3 spans 13 residues. The germline V gene has CDR1 SGHTA and CDR2 FQGNSA. CDR3 amino acids: CASSTQTGPPQHF. The CDR3 nucleotides are TGTGCCAGCAGCACGCAGACAGGGCCGCCCCAGCATTTT.

This clone was recorded only once. This chain connects TRBV5-4 to TRBJ2-3, with a tentative D call TRBD2 (6 bases). The CDR3 runs to 14 residues. Deletions cut 1 base from V and 4 bases from J, with 10 bases between. In germline, CDR1 is SGHNT, CDR2 YYREEE (reference sequence). The CDR3 protein is CASSLPGGADTQYF. CDR3 coding DNA: TGTGCCAGCAGCTTGCCAGGAGGGGCAGATACGCAGTATTTT.

The chain uses TRBV7-3 and TRBJ1-1; 10 bases are shared with TRBD1. CDR1 SGHTA and CDR2 FQGTGA come from the germline V gene. The CDR3 consists of 14 residues. Trimming cost V 5 bases and J 3 bases; bases outside gene matches: 3. The CDR3 region is CASSPTGGDTEAFF. In DNA form, the CDR3 reads TGTGCCAGCAGCCCGACAGGGGGCGACACTGAAGCTTTCTTT. The whole variable domain, remainder taken from reference TRBV7-3 and TRBJ1-1, is GAGVSQTPSNKVTEKGKYVELRCDPISGHTALYWYRQSLGQGPEFLIYFQGTGAADDSGLPNDRFFAVRPEGSVSTLKIQRTERGDSAVYLCASSPTGGDTEAFFGQGTRLTVV.

In nucleotides, the CDR3 is TGTGCCAGCAGCTCTACGGTTTGGACTGAAGCTTTCTTT. The encoded protein is CASSSTVWTEAFF. The V and J genes are TRBV7-2 and TRBJ1-1; D is uncertain. Trimming cost V 4 bases and J 5 bases, with 11 bases left between them. In germline, CDR1 is SGHTA, CDR2 FQGNSA. The CDR3 covers 13 residues. The full variable domain, completed using reference TRBV7-2 and TRBJ1-1, is GAGVSQSPSNKVTEKGKDVELRCDPISGHTALYWYRQSLGQGLEFLIYFQGNSAPDKSGLPSDRFSAERTGGSVSTLTIQRTQQEDSAVYLCASSSTVWTEAFFGQGTRLTVV.

V gene TRBV4-2 combines with J gene TRBJ2-2; 11 nucleotides line up with TRBD2. Germline values: CDR1 LGHNA, CDR2 YNFKEQ. V lost 7 bases to trimming and J lost 1 base; unmatched junction nucleotides: 11. The CDR3 loop spans 18 amino acids. The CDR3 nucleotides read TGTGCCAGCACCGCTGGGGGGCTAGCGGGAGGGAACACCGGGGAGCTGTTTTTT. This translates into CASTAGGLAGGNTGELFF.

The V call is TRBV5-1, the J call TRBJ2-1; 8 bases agree with TRBD2. CDR3 length: 14 amino acids. Germline lookup yields CDR1 SGHRS and CDR2 YFSETQ. The V gene end was trimmed by 2 bases and the J gene end by 7 bases; junction bases not matched to a gene: 5. CDR3 amino acids: CASSLSGSVNEQFF. The CDR3 DNA sequence: TGCGCCAGCAGCTTAAGCGGGAGTGTAAATGAGCAGTTCTTC. Full variable domain (rest looked up from reference TRBV5-1 and TRBJ2-1): KAGVTQTPRYLIKTRGQQVTLSCSPISGHRSVSWYQQTPGQGLQFLFEYFSETQRNKGNFPGRFSGRQFSNSRSEMNVSTLELGDSALYLCASSLSGSVNEQFFGPGTRLTVL.

V is TRBV15 and J is TRBJ1-4; D may be TRBD1 (5 bases). Germline CDR1 LNHNV, CDR2 YYDKDF (reference sequence). The V end was cut by 5 bases, the J end by 3 bases, with 16 bases between. The CDR3 runs 16 residues. The CDR3 spells CATSGGTAASNEKLFF. The CDR3 DNA reads as TGTGCCACCAGCGGGGGGACTGCGGCATCTAATGAAAAACTGTTTTTT. The full variable domain, rest sourced from reference TRBV15 and TRBJ1-4, is DAMVIQNPRYQVTQFGKPVTLSCSQTLNHNVMYWYQQKSSQAPKLLFHYYDKDFNNEADTPDNFQSRRPNTSFCFLDIRSPGLGDTAMYLCATSGGTAASNEKLFFGSGTQLSVL.